This TCR beta chain was profiled in a study of beta chain features in type 1 diabetes. The sequenced template was cDNA made from the entire isolated RNA. Naive, central memory and regulatory T cell samples yielded about 3.9 million reads on average. Using immunoSEQ multiplex PCR, the repertoire was profiled, and TCRdb retains in-frame clones only, with some absent. This table holds nearly 350,000 clones, approximately 9.7% found once. With respect to this clone: Its antigen remains unknown.

Heparinised blood was drawn once per donor, averaging roughly 110 mL. Study-wide results and caveats: TCRB CDR3s were moderately but significantly shorter in Type 1 diabetes patients in all four CD4+ subsets.

Trimming pared 6 bases from V and 5 bases from J, leaving 5 bases between. The CDR3 is 10 residues long. In germline, CDR1 is MDHEN, CDR2 SYDVKM. This TCR derives from a man in his thirties or forties with type 1 diabetes. The chain is built from TRBV28 and TRBJ2-7, with no clear D. Sequenced material: central memory CD4+ T cells from blood. In DNA, the CDR3 is TGTGCCAGCAGCGCCAACGAGCAGTACTTC. It translates to CASSANEQYF. The entire variable domain, with the rest obtained from reference TRBV28 and TRBJ2-7, is as follows: DVKVTQSSRYLVKRTGEKVFLECVQDMDHENMFWYRQDPGLGLRLIYFSYDVKMKEKGDIPEGYSVSREKKERFSLILESASTNQTSMYLCASSANEQYFGPGTRLTVT.